Shown below are 21 T cell receptor beta chains from a single sample sequenced in a study of spatial heterogeneity in lung cancer (dated by TCRdb to the late 2010s). The library was generated by 5' RACE. The listed sequencing device is NextSeq 500. Using fastp at Q25 and MiXCR, TCRdb reprocessed the public reads and kept productive beta chains. Here each entry gathers all rows of one CDR3 protein and keeps the most common genes and DNA. This sample holds tens of thousands of distinct CDR3 sequences; around 5.2% were observed only once. About a quarter of the sample lies in the top ten. The sample's time point label is to be understood as: sample taken at primary tumor resection. Whole RNA extracted from tumor and nontumor lung tissue, or from cryopreserved PBMC samples, was used for TCR sequencing without cell sorting. The sequences come from PBMCs, collected at surgery. The receptors here all came from a female donor with early-stage non-small cell lung cancer.

The V call is TRBV20-1, the J call TRBJ1-5, with D maybe TRBD1 (6 bases). The CDR3 covers 14 residues. The germline V and J ends were trimmed by 5 bases and 3 bases, with 14 bases remaining between them. CDR1 is DFQATT and CDR2 is SNEGSKA in the germline V gene (reference sequence). The CDR3 sequence: CSAFDRRVNQPQHF. The CDR3 region has the DNA TGCAGTGCTTTCGACAGGCGAGTCAATCAGCCCCAGCATTTT.

DNA for the CDR3: TGCGCCAGCAGCCAAGATGGATCGGGGAACACTGAAGCTTTCTTT. Its translation is CASSQDGSGNTEAFF. This sequence joins TRBV4-3 and TRBJ1-1; D is unresolved. The CDR3 covers 15 residues. Germline V gives CDR1 LGHNA, CDR2 YSLEER. V was shortened by 0 bases and J by 1 base, with 9 bases between the two germline ends.

The V and J genes are TRBV5-1 and TRBJ2-1; 7 bases are a match to TRBD1. The CDR3 spans 17 residues. V shed 4 bases, J shed 2 bases, and the junction held 12 bases outside the gene matches. Germline assignment: CDR1 SGHRS and CDR2 YFSETQ. The CDR3 reads CASSAMRPGQTYNEQFF. The CDR3 region has the DNA TGCGCCAGCAGCGCTATGCGACCGGGACAGACCTACAATGAGCAGTTCTTC.

The chain couples TRBV12-3 or TRBV12-4 to TRBJ2-7; D is perhaps TRBD1 or TRBD2 (5 bases each). The CDR3 is made up of 14 amino acids. V was cut by 5 bases and J by 3 bases, with 14 bases left in between. CDR3 residues: CASSTGRRNYEQYF. CDR3 coding DNA: TGTGCCAGCAGTACGGGACGGCGAAACTACGAGCAGTACTTC.

This clonotype was detected only a few times. The rearrangement joins TRBV21-1 to TRBJ2-5; the DNA was not used to check the table's D call, TRBD2. TRBV21-1 is annotated as a pseudogene. The CDR3 runs to 14 residues. CDR3 DNA: TGTGCCAGCAGCAAAGCGGGACTAGCGGAGACCCAGTACTTC. This translates into CASSKAGLAETQYF.

This clonotype was recorded a few times. J is TRBJ2-7 and V is TRBV12-3 or TRBV12-4, with D maybe TRBD1 (7 bases). With 3 bases removed from V and 2 bases from J, the gap between germline ends came to 17 bases. This CDR3 is 16 amino acids long. The CDR3, as DNA: TGTGCCAGCAGTTTTTGGCGGGACAGCCCTACCTACGAGCAGTACTTC. Translating it yields CASSFWRDSPTYEQYF.

Only a few counts were recorded for this clonotype. This chain connects TRBV5-1 to TRBJ1-1, with a possible D match to TRBD1 (5 bases). This CDR3 has 15 residues. The V end was cut by 0 bases, the J end by 1 base, with 10 bases between. Germline CDR1 reads SGHRS; CDR2 reads YFSETQ. The CDR3 protein is CASSLEPGTNTEAFF. The CDR3 bases are TGCGCCAGCAGCTTGGAGCCAGGGACGAACACTGAAGCTTTCTTT. Supplemented by reference TRBV5-1 and TRBJ1-1, the full variable domain reads KAGVTQTPRYLIKTRGQQVTLSCSPISGHRSVSWYQQTPGQGLQFLFEYFSETQRNKGNFPGRFSGRQFSNSRSEMNVSTLELGDSALYLCASSLEPGTNTEAFFGQGTRLTVV.

This clonotype was counted between two and nine times. The chain couples TRBV2 to TRBJ1-6; 9 bases match TRBD1. There are 15 residues in the CDR3. V lost 4 bases to trimming and J lost 3 bases; unmatched junction nucleotides: 1. Germline CDR1 and CDR2: SNHLY and FYNNEI. The CDR3 sequence is CASSGGQGYNSPLHF. CDR3 nucleotide sequence: TGTGCCAGCAGTGGGGGACAGGGCTATAATTCACCCCTCCACTTT.

This clonotype was detected ten times or more. This chain connects TRBV4-2 to TRBJ2-1, with TRBD2 as a possible D gene (5 bases). CDR1 and CDR2 (germline): LGHNA, YNFKEQ. V gave up 0 bases and J gave up 5 bases, with 14 bases separating them. CDR3 size: 16 residues. CDR3 loop: CASSQDIGLANNEQFF. DNA of the CDR3: TGTGCCAGCAGCCAAGATATAGGGCTAGCTAACAATGAGCAGTTCTTC.

This clonotype was observed many times. V usage is TRBV20-1 and J usage is TRBJ1-4; D is uncertain. Trimming left V 0 bases short and J 1 base short, with 12 bases between. The CDR3 totals 16 residues. Germline lookup yields CDR1 DFQATT and CDR2 SNEGSKA (reference sequence). The CDR3: CSARDLGGVTNEKLFF. The CDR3 DNA is TGCAGTGCTAGAGATCTAGGTGGTGTAACTAATGAAAAACTGTTTTTT.

This clonotype has more than one count but fewer than ten. This chain links TRBV5-1 with TRBJ2-7; D might be TRBD2 (6 bases). The CDR3 has 15 residues. V was pared by 0 bases and J by 0 bases, with 10 bases between. Germline CDR1 reads SGHRS; CDR2 reads YFSETQ. The CDR3 DNA sequence: TGCGCCAGCAGCTTGGTAGCGGATAGCTCCTACGAGCAGTACTTC. Amino acids: CASSLVADSSYEQYF.

This clonotype has a count of ten or more. The genes are TRBV7-3 and TRBJ2-5; possibly TRBD1 for D (6 bases). The CDR3 has 13 residues. Germline CDR1 is SGHTA and CDR2 is FQGTGA. V lost 5 bases and J lost 5, with 12 bases in between. The CDR3 is CASSSGQSETQYF. CDR3 sequence (DNA): TGTGCCAGCAGCAGCGGACAGTCGGAGACCCAGTACTTC.

Worth noting for this clonotype: At one boundary the junction diverges from the germline segment, which might be a read error. The rearrangement uses TRBV12-3 or TRBV12-4 and TRBJ1-1; D is ambiguous. This CDR3 comprises 14 residues. This CDR3 is CASRQLGQNTGAFF. The DNA of the CDR3 is TGTGCCAGCAGACAACTTGGGCAGAACACTGGAGCTTTCTTT.

The chain has TRBV11-3 and TRBJ2-1; 8 bases map to TRBD2. V was pared by 2 bases and J by 9 bases, with 6 bases of the junction left unmatched. The CDR3 sequence is 14 residues long. Germline V lookup: CDR1 SGHNT, CDR2 YENEEA. The CDR3 protein is CASSLIAGGSEQFF. DNA of the CDR3: TGTGCCAGCAGCTTAATTGCGGGGGGTAGTGAGCAGTTCTTC.

This clonotype was recorded many times. DNA of the CDR3: TGCAGTGCTAGGGACGTTCGGAAGACTGAAGCTTTCTTT. It codes for CSARDVRKTEAFF. The rearrangement uses TRBV20-1 and TRBJ1-1; D unresolved. Trimming cost V 3 bases and J 5 bases, with 13 bases left between them. CDR1 and CDR2 (germline): DFQATT, SNEGSKA (reference sequence). CDR3 length equals 13 residues.

This clonotype was seen a few times. Written as DNA, the CDR3 is TGTGCCAGCAGCTTGACGTCAGCGGGGGAGTACACAGATACGCAGTATTTT. This codes for CASSLTSAGEYTDTQYF. The gene calls are TRBV7-3 and TRBJ2-3, with 8 bases lining up with TRBD2. CDR1 is SGHTA and CDR2 is FQGTGA in the germline V gene. V trimming: 3 bases; J trimming: 2 bases; junction bases outside the gene matches: 10. The CDR3 spans 17 residues.

This clonotype was counted many times. The chain uses TRBV19 and TRBJ1-2; 8 bases match TRBD1. This CDR3 contains 18 residues. With V trimmed by 10 bases and J by 3 bases, 22 bases remained unmatched. Germline-derived CDR1 and CDR2 are LNHDA and SQIVND (reference sequence). The CDR3 sequence is CATSKARDRTPGDYGYTF. Written as DNA, the CDR3 is TGTGCCACCTCTAAGGCCCGGGACAGGACACCCGGGGACTATGGCTACACCTTC.

This clonotype has ten or more counts. The V and J genes are TRBV6-2 or TRBV6-3 and TRBJ2-5, with D possibly being TRBD2 (6 bases). The CDR3 is made up of 14 amino acids. Trimming took off 5 bases at V and 1 base at J, with 11 bases between the two ends. The germline V gene encodes CDR1 MNHEY and CDR2 SVGEGT. CDR3 amino acids: CASSPGDFQETQYF. The CDR3 region has the DNA TGTGCCAGCAGTCCCGGGGACTTCCAAGAGACCCAGTACTTC.

The rearrangement links TRBV19 to TRBJ2-7; weak D call: TRBD1 (5 bases). V lost 8 bases to trimming and J lost 0 bases, with 11 bases between them. CDR3 size: 13 residues. The germline V gene encodes CDR1 LNHDA and CDR2 SQIVND (reference sequence). The CDR3 sequence is CASARVPSYEQYF. As DNA, the CDR3 is TGTGCCAGTGCCAGGGTCCCCTCCTACGAGCAGTACTTC.

The CDR3 loop is CASGYGPSQEEQFF. The CDR3 DNA reads TGTGCCAGCGGCTATGGCCCCTCACAGGAAGAGCAGTTCTTC. The V gene is TRBV7-3, the J gene TRBJ2-1; D is possibly TRBD1 (5 bases). V was shortened by 8 bases and J by 10 bases, with 21 bases between the two germline ends. The CDR3 spans 14 residues. Germline CDR1 is SGHTA and CDR2 is FQGTGA. Full variable domain (outside the CDR3, taken from reference TRBV7-3 and TRBJ2-1): GAGVSQTPSNKVTEKGKYVELRCDPISGHTALYWYRQSLGQGPEFLIYFQGTGAADDSGLPNDRFFAVRPEGSVSTLKIQRTERGDSAVYLCASGYGPSQEEQFFGPGTRLTVL.

The sample holds many counts of this clonotype. The chain links TRBV2 to TRBJ1-2; 9 bases line up with TRBD1. CDR3 length: 15 amino acids. The trim removed 2 bases at V and 5 bases at J, leaving 6 bases unmatched. Germline CDR1 and CDR2: SNHLY and FYNNEI. The CDR3 protein is CASSERGQGTYGYTF. The CDR3 DNA follows: TGTGCCAGCAGTGAAAGAGGACAGGGGACATATGGCTACACCTTC. The full variable domain, rest sourced from reference TRBV2 and TRBJ1-2, is EPEVTQTPSHQVTQMGQEVILRCVPISNHLYFYWYRQILGQKVEFLVSFYNNEISEKSEIFDDQFSVERPDGSNFTLKIRSTKLEDSAMYFCASSERGQGTYGYTFGSGTRLTVV.